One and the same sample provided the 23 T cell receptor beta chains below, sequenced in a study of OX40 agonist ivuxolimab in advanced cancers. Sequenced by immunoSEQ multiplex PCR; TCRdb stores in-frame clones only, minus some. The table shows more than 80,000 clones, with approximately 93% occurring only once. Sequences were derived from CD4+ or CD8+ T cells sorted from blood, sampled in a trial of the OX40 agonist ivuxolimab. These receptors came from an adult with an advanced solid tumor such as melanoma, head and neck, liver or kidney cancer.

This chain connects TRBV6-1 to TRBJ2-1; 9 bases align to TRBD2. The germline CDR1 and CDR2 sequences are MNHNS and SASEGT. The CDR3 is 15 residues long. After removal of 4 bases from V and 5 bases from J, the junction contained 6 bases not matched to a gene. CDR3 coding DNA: TGTGCCAGCAGTGCACGACTAGCGGCCAACAATGAGCAGTTCTTC. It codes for CASSARLAANNEQFF.

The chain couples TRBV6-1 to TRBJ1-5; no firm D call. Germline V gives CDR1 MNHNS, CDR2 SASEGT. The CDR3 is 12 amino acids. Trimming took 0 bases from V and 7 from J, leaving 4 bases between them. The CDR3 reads CASSEAGQPQHF. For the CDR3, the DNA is TGTGCCAGCAGTGAAGCGGGACAGCCCCAGCATTTT.

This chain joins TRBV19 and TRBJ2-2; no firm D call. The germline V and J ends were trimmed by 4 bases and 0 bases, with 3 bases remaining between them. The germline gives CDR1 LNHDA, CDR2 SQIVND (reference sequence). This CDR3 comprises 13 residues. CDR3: CASSTSNTGELFF. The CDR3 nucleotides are TGTGCCAGTAGTACCTCGAACACCGGGGAGCTGTTTTTT.

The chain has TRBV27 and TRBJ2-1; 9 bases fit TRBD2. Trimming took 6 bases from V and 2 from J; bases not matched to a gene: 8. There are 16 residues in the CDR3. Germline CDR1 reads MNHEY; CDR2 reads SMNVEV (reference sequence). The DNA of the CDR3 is TGTGCCAGCAGAGATCCAGCGGGGGGACCCTACAATGAGCAGTTCTTC. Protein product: CASRDPAGGPYNEQFF.

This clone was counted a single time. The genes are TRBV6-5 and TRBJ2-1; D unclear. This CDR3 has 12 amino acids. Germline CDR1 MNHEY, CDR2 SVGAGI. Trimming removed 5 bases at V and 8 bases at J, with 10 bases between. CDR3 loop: CASSPSWDEQFF. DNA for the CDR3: TGTGCCAGCAGTCCAAGCTGGGATGAGCAGTTCTTC.

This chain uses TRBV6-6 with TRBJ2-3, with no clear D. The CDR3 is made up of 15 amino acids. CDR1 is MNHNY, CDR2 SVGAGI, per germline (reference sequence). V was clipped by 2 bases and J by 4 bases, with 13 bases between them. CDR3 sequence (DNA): TGTGCCAGCAGTTACCGTGGAATTCCCCCAGATACGCAGTATTTT. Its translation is CASSYRGIPPDTQYF.

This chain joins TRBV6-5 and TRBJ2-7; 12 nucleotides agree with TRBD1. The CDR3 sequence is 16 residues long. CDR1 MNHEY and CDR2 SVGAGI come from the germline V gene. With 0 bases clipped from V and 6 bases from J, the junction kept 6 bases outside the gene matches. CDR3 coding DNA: TGTGCCAGCAGTTACTCTCCCGGGACAGGGGGCCTCGAGCAGTACTTC. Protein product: CASSYSPGTGGLEQYF.

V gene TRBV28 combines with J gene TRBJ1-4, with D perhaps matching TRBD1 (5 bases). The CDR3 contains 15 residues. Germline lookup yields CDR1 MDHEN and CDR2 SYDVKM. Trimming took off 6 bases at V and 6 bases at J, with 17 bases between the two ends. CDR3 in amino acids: CASRGRGTTDEKLFF. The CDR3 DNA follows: TGTGCCAGCAGGGGTCGGGGGACGACGGATGAAAAACTGTTTTTT.

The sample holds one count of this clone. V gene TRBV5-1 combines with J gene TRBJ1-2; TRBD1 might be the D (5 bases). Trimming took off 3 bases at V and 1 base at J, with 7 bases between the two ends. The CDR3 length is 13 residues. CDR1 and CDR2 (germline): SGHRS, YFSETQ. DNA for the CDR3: TGCGCCAGCAGCTCACAGGTTAACTATGGCTACACCTTC. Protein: CASSSQVNYGYTF. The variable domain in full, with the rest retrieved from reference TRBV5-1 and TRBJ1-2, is KAGVTQTPRYLIKTRGQQVTLSCSPISGHRSVSWYQQTPGQGLQFLFEYFSETQRNKGNFPGRFSGRQFSNSRSEMNVSTLELGDSALYLCASSSQVNYGYTFGSGTRLTVV.

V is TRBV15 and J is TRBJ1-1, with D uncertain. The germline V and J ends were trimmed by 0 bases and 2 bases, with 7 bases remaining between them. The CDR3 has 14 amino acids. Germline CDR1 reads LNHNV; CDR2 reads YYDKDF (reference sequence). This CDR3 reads CATSRDLGNTEAFF. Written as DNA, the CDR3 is TGTGCCACCAGCAGAGATCTAGGAAACACTGAAGCTTTCTTT.

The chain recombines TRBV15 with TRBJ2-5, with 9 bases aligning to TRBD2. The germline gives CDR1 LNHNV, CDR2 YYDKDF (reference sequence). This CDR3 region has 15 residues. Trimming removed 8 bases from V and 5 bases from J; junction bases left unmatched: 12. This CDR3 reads CATLSRGGALETQYF. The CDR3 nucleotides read TGTGCCACCCTCTCCCGCGGGGGGGCCTTGGAGACCCAGTACTTC.

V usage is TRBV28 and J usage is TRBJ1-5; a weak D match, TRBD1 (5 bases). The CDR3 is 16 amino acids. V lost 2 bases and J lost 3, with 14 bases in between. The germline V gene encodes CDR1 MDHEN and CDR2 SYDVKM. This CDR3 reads CASSLGPGNFNQPQHF. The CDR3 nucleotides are TGTGCCAGCAGTTTAGGTCCAGGGAATTTCAATCAGCCCCAGCATTTT.

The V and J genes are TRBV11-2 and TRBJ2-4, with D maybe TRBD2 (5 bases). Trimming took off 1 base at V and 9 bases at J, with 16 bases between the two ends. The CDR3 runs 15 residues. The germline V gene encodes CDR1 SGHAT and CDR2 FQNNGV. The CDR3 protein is CASSLVPASLLIQYF. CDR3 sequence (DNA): TGTGCCAGCAGCTTAGTTCCCGCTAGCCTACTCATTCAGTACTTC. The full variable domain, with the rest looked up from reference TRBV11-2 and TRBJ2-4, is EAGVAQSPRYKIIEKRQSVAFWCNPISGHATLYWYQQILGQGPKLLIQFQNNGVVDDSQLPKDRFSAERLKGVDSTLKIQPAKLEDSAVYLCASSLVPASLLIQYFGAGTRLSVL.

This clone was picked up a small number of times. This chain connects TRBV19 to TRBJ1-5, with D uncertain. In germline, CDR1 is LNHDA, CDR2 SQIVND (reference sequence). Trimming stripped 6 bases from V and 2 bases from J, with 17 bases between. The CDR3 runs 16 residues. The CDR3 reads CASRKRFAGRNQPQHF. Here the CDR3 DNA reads TGTGCCAGTAGAAAAAGATTTGCAGGCCGCAATCAGCCCCAGCATTTT.

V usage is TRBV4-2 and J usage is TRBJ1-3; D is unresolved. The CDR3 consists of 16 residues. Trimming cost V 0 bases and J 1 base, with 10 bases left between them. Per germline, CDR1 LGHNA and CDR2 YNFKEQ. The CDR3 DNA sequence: TGTGCCAGCAGCCAAGAAAACAGTGCTTCTGGAAACACCATATATTTT. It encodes CASSQENSASGNTIYF.

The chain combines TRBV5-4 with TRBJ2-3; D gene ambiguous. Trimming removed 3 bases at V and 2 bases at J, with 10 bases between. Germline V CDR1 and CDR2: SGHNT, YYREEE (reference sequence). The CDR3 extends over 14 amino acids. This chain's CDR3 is CASSSAKTTDTQYF. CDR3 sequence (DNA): TGTGCCAGCAGCTCAGCCAAAACCACAGATACGCAGTATTTT.

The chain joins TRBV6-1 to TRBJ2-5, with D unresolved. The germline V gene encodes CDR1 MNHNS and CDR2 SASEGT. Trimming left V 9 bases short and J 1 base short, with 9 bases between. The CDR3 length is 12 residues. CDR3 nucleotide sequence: TGTGCCAGTAAGACCTTCCAAGAGACCCAGTACTTC. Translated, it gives CASKTFQETQYF.

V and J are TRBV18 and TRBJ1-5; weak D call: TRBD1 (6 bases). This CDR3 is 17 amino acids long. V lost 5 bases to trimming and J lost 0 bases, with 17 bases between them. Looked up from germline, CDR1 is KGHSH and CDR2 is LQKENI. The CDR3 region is CASSAETGLYSNQPQHF. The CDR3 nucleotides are TGTGCCAGCTCAGCCGAGACAGGACTTTATAGCAATCAGCCCCAGCATTTT.

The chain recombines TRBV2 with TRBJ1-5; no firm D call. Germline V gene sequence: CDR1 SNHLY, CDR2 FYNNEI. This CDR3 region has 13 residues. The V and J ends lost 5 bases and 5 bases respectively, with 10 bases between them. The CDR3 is CASSQTEYQPQHF. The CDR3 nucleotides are TGTGCCAGCAGTCAAACAGAGTATCAGCCCCAGCATTTT.

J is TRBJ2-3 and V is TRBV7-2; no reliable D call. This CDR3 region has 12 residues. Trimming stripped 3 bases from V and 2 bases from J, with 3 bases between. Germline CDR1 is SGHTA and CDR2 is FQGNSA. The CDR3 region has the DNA TGTGCCAGCAGCTTTTACACAGATACGCAGTATTTT. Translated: CASSFYTDTQYF.

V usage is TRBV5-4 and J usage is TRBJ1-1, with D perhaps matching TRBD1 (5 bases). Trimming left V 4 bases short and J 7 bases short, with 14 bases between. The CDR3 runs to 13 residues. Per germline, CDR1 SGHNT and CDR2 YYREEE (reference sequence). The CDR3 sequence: CASSPSGGDEAFF. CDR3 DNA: TGTGCCAGCAGCCCCTCGGGGGGAGATGAAGCTTTCTTT.

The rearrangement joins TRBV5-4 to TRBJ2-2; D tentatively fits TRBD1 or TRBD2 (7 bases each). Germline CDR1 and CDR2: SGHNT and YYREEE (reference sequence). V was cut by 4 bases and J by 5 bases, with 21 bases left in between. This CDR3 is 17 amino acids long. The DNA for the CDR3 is TGTGCCAGCAGCCCCAGGCGGGGGACAGTGAGTACCGGGGAGCTGTTTTTT. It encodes CASSPRRGTVSTGELFF.

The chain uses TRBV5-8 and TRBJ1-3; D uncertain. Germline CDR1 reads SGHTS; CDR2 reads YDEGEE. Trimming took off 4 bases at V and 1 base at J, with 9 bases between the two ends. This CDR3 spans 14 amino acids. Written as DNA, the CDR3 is TGTGCCAGCAGCCGTAGGCAATCTGGAAACACCATATATTTT. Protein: CASSRRQSGNTIYF. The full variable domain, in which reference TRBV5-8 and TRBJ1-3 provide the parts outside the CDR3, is EAGVTQSPTHLIKTRGQQATLRCSPISGHTSVYWYQQALGLGLQFLLWYDEGEERNRGNFPPRFSGRQFPNYSSELNVNALELEDSALYLCASSRRQSGNTIYFGEGSWLTVV.